This entry lists 10 T cell receptor beta chains sequenced from one sample in a study of a mutant IDH1 vaccine in newly diagnosed glioma (dated by TCRdb to 2020 to 2022). No antigen is known for these receptors. The receptor library was made with the immunoSEQ multiplex PCR assay. Held by TCRdb, this immuneACCESS table contains in-frame sequences only and omits some clones. Under half of the omission traces to an unresolved V gene where checked; the cause of the rest is unknown. The sample profile shows fewer than 70,000 clones; roughly 80% of them were found once. Roughly 4% of the sample goes to the ten largest clones. Per the publication, the time point label means: week 47, end of study. Each vaccine dose, consisting of 300 ug of a 20-mer mutant IDH1 peptide in Montanide, was administered subcutaneously with topical imiquimod. Sequenced here: PBMCs, sampled from a glioma patient whose treatment included an IDH1 peptide vaccine. The receptors originated from a man aged 25 to 45 with glioma.

The CDR3 protein is CASKGTGGLQPQHF. The CDR3 DNA reads TGTGCCAGCAAAGGGACAGGGGGTCTTCAGCCCCAGCATTTT. This chain joins TRBV27 and TRBJ1-5; TRBD1 matches 11 bases. The germline CDR1 and CDR2 sequences are MNHEY and SMNVEV (reference sequence). Trimming cost V 7 bases and J 6 bases; bases outside gene matches: 5. There are 14 residues in the CDR3.

J is TRBJ2-7 and V is TRBV27, with 7 bases identical to TRBD1. The length of the CDR3 is 13 residues. Trimming cost V 6 bases and J 2 bases; bases outside gene matches: 4. Germline CDR1 and CDR2: MNHEY and SMNVEV (reference sequence). CDR3 sequence reads: CASRAGQAYEQYF. The CDR3 DNA is TGTGCCAGCAGAGCCGGACAGGCCTACGAGCAGTACTTC.

This chain joins TRBV6-5 and TRBJ1-2; no clear D gene. CDR1 and CDR2 (germline): MNHEY, SVGAGI. This CDR3 region has 15 residues. Trimming took off 0 bases at V and 8 bases at J, with 16 bases between the two ends. CDR3 bases: TGTGCCAGCAGTTACTCGATATTGGCAGGTTCAGGCTACACCTTC. It translates to CASSYSILAGSGYTF.

The V call is TRBV27, the J call TRBJ2-5, with D hard to call. CDR1 is MNHEY, CDR2 SMNVEV, per germline (reference sequence). CDR3 length: 14 amino acids. The V gene lost 5 bases and the J gene lost 5 bases, with 15 bases spanning the gap. The CDR3 DNA reads TGTGCCAGCAGTCCACCGGGTGGTGGGGAGACCCAGTACTTC. It specifies CASSPPGGGETQYF.

Regarding this clone: Other nucleotide sequences from this sample produce the same CDR3. The chain employs TRBV6-1 and TRBJ2-3; 8 bases line up with TRBD1. The V gene's germline CDR1 is MNHNS and CDR2 SASEGT. The CDR3 loop spans 15 amino acids. Unmatched junction bases numbered 3, after V lost 0 bases and J lost 4 bases. The CDR3 DNA follows: TGTGCCAGCAGTGAAGCGGCAGGGGGCCCAGATACGCAGTATTTT. It translates to CASSEAAGGPDTQYF.

This clone has a single count. The chain links TRBV25-1 to TRBJ1-2, with D hard to call. Germline CDR1 reads MGHDK; CDR2 reads SYGVNS. There are 16 residues in the CDR3. The V and J ends lost 4 bases and 4 bases respectively, with 19 bases between them. The CDR3 coding sequence is TGTGCCAGCAGTGGCCCGAGAGGAAAACCGGGCTATGGCTACACCTTC. It encodes CASSGPRGKPGYGYTF.

The V gene is TRBV4-1, the J gene TRBJ1-4, with TRBD1 matching over 8 bases. The CDR3 has 17 residues. V lost 0 bases and J lost 3; bases outside the gene matches: 6. Germline CDR1 is MGHRA and CDR2 is YSYEKL. The CDR3 DNA reads TGCGCCAGCAGCCAAGACAGGACAGGGCGGGCTAATGAAAAACTGTTTTTT. As protein: CASSQDRTGRANEKLFF.

The rearrangement links TRBV7-9 to TRBJ2-3; D is undetermined. The CDR3 runs to 15 residues. The germline gives CDR1 SEHNR, CDR2 FQNEAQ (reference sequence). The V and J ends lost 5 bases and 0 bases respectively, with 12 bases between them. The CDR3 coding sequence is TGTGCCAGCAGCCCCTACTGGGGTAGCACAGATACGCAGTATTTT. This codes for CASSPYWGSTDTQYF.

In this sample, this clone turned up once. The genes are TRBV7-9 and TRBJ1-4; D gene ambiguous. V lost 1 base to trimming and J lost 7 bases, with 13 bases between them. The CDR3 is 15 residues long. Germline V gene lookup returns CDR1 SEHNR and CDR2 FQNEAQ (reference sequence). DNA for the CDR3: TGTGCCAGCAGCTTAGAAAGGGCTATTCGTGAAAAACTGTTTTTT. Protein: CASSLERAIREKLFF.

The chain carries TRBV28 and TRBJ1-2; unclear D gene. V lost 6 bases to trimming and J lost 4 bases, with 6 bases between them. This CDR3 contains 11 residues. Germline values: CDR1 MDHEN, CDR2 SYDVKM. As DNA, the CDR3 is TGTGCCAGCAGCCATGCCTATGGCTACACCTTC. Translating gives CASSHAYGYTF.